The clone carrying this T cell receptor (beta chain) was detected a few times. Its antigen is unknown. These data belong to a study of T cell responses to AZD1222 COVID-19 vaccine. General study findings and limits: None of the repertoires were sampled until the peak T cell response had passed. With dominance at 160-218 and 743-854, vaccine-associated CD4 TCRs spanned spike.

Sequenced by immunoSEQ multiplex PCR; TCRdb stores in-frame clones only, minus some. The sample carries 180,000 or so clones, 90% to 95% recorded once. Samples with a second dose at about 4 or about 12 weeks were pooled together. Looked up from germline, CDR1 is MNHEY and CDR2 is SVGAGI. Losses at the gene ends were 6 bases for V and 2 bases for J; bases not matched to a gene: 3. The CDR3 runs 14 residues. The sequencing used peripheral blood, collected 28 days after the second AZD1222 dose. This chain joins TRBV6-5 and TRBJ1-5; 8 bases fit TRBD1. The TCR was taken from an adult who received the AZD1222 COVID-19 vaccine. CDR3 sequence (DNA): TGTGCCAGCAGGGTGGGACAGGGCAATCAGCCCCAGCATTTT. This encodes CASRVGQGNQPQHF.